These T cell receptor beta chains were read from a single sample in a study of T-cell reconstitution after alpha-beta-depleted transplantation in children. TCRdb reprocessed the PCR reads via MiXCR and lists one record per CDR3 protein. Among roughly 790,000 distinct CDR3 sequences listed, approximately 15% were seen once. The material was PBMCs, mostly from graft donor cells, obtained 360 days after TCRalphabeta/CD19-depleted stem cell transplant. Receptors were obtained from a male patient aged 10-17 years who had a stem cell transplant for acute lymphoblastic leukemia, so the T cells may come from the graft donor. CDR3s include the opening cysteine and the closing phenylalanine or tryptophan. Fields, in order: D gene, clone size, CDR3 length, V gene, J gene, CDR3 DNA, CDR3 protein. D genes are given only for firm matches. Clone size is given for some rows only: seen once, a few or many times, or a class if the clone is expanded.

D: NA; size: many; length: 12; V: TRBV29-1; J: TRBJ2-7; DNA: TGCAGCGCCCAAGAGGGCAGTTACGAGCAGTACTTC; CDR3: CSAQEGSYEQYF
D: NA; size: NA; length: 14; V: TRBV18; J: TRBJ2-7; DNA: TGTGCCAGCTCACCACCGCAGGGCGGCTACGAGCAGTACTTC; CDR3: CASSPPQGGYEQYF
D: TRBD1; size: many; length: 15; V: TRBV11-1; J: TRBJ2-3; DNA: TGTGCCAGCAGCTTACCAAGGACAGGGACAGATACGCAGTATTTT; CDR3: CASSLPRTGTDTQYF
D: NA; size: NA; length: 14; V: TRBV12-3/TRBV12-4; J: TRBJ1-1; DNA: TGTGCCAGCAGCCTACAGGGTCGGCACACTGAAGCTTTCTTT; CDR3: CASSLQGRHTEAFF
D: TRBD1; size: NA; length: 15; V: TRBV20-1; J: TRBJ2-3; DNA: TGCAGTGCTATAAAGGGGGACAGTTCCACAGATACGCAGTATTTT; CDR3: CSAIKGDSSTDTQYF
D: NA; size: many; length: 15; V: TRBV20-1; J: TRBJ2-3; DNA: TGCAGTGCTAGAGCCTTGCGGAGTAGCACAGATACGCAGTATTTT; CDR3: CSARALRSSTDTQYF
D: TRBD1; size: few; length: 15; V: TRBV15; J: TRBJ1-2; DNA: TGTGCCACCAGCAGGGCTATAGCAGGGGGATATGGCTACACCTTC; CDR3: CATSRAIAGGYGYTF
D: NA; size: NA; length: 13; V: TRBV12-3/TRBV12-4; J: TRBJ2-5; DNA: TGTGCCAGCAGTACAGGGACGTCAAAGACCCAGTACTTC; CDR3: CASSTGTSKTQYF
D: TRBD1; size: many; length: 13; V: TRBV18; J: TRBJ1-2; DNA: TGTGCCAGCAGTCCAGGGGGCCACTATGGCTACACCTTC; CDR3: CASSPGGHYGYTF
D: TRBD2; size: few; length: 16; V: TRBV5-1; J: TRBJ2-1; DNA: TGCGCCAGCAGCTTTATGACTAGCGGGAGATCCAATGAGCAGTTCTTC; CDR3: CASSFMTSGRSNEQFF
D: NA; size: NA; length: 12; V: TRBV20-1; J: TRBJ2-7; DNA: TGCAGTGCTTTACAGATCTCCTACGAGCAGTACTTC; CDR3: CSALQISYEQYF
D: TRBD1; size: many; length: 16; V: TRBV5-1; J: TRBJ2-2; DNA: TGCGCCAGCAGCTTGGTTACTGGACAGGTGGCCGGGGAGCTGTTTTTT; CDR3: CASSLVTGQVAGELFF
D: NA; size: NA; length: 16; V: TRBV7-9; J: TRBJ2-7; DNA: TGTGCCAGCAGCTTTTCAGACAGGTCCTCCTCTAGGGAGCAGTACTTC; CDR3: CASSFSDRSSSREQYF
D: TRBD1; size: NA; length: 16; V: TRBV19; J: TRBJ2-1; DNA: TGTGCCAGTAGTACCCCGGGACAGGGTTTGGGCAATGAGCAGTTCTTC; CDR3: CASSTPGQGLGNEQFF
D: NA; size: few; length: 14; V: TRBV20-1; J: TRBJ2-5; DNA: TGCAGTGCTAGAGACGAGCCTAACGAAGAGACCCAGTACTTC; CDR3: CSARDEPNEETQYF
D: NA; size: few; length: 17; V: TRBV15; J: TRBJ2-1; DNA: TGTGCCACCAGCAGAGCCACTCAGGGTGTCTCCTACAATGAGCAGTTCTTC; CDR3: CATSRATQGVSYNEQFF
D: NA; size: few; length: 11; V: TRBV6-1; J: TRBJ2-7; DNA: TGTGCCAGCATCAAAAGAGGGGAGCAGTACTTC; CDR3: CASIKRGEQYF
D: TRBD1; size: few; length: 13; V: TRBV29-1; J: TRBJ2-7; DNA: TGCAGCGTCGCCGGGACAGAAATTATAGAGCAGTACTTC; CDR3: CSVAGTEIIEQYF
D: NA; size: few; length: 15; V: TRBV6-5; J: TRBJ1-6; DNA: TGTGCCAGCAGTTACTCGAGTCGCCAGCAGATAGACCTCCACTTT; CDR3: CASSYSSRQQIDLHF
D: NA; size: few; length: 13; V: TRBV27; J: TRBJ1-4; DNA: TGTGCCAGCAGTCCCAGTTTTAATGAAAAACTGTTTTTT; CDR3: CASSPSFNEKLFF
D: TRBD2; size: few; length: 16; V: TRBV7-2; J: TRBJ2-7; DNA: TGTGCCAGCAGCCCTCGATCACTAGCGGAGCTCTACGAGCAGTACTTC; CDR3: CASSPRSLAELYEQYF
D: TRBD2; size: NA; length: 15; V: TRBV20-1; J: TRBJ2-7; DNA: TGCAGTGCTAGCGATGCCGGGACTAGGAGCTACGAGCAGTACTTC; CDR3: CSASDAGTRSYEQYF
D: NA; size: NA; length: 14; V: TRBV5-1; J: TRBJ2-1; DNA: TGCGCCAGCAGCAGACTAGACCAATACAATGAGCAGTTCTTC; CDR3: CASSRLDQYNEQFF
D: NA; size: NA; length: 16; V: TRBV20-1; J: TRBJ2-7; DNA: TGCAGTGCTAGCAATCTACGGGACGGAGCTTTCTACGAGCAGTACTTC; CDR3: CSASNLRDGAFYEQYF
D: TRBD1; size: few; length: 14; V: TRBV12-3/TRBV12-4; J: TRBJ2-2; DNA: TGTGCCAGCAGTTCAGGGGGCCTCGCCGGGGAGCTGTTTTTT; CDR3: CASSSGGLAGELFF
D: NA; size: NA; length: 13; V: TRBV5-6; J: TRBJ2-5; DNA: TGTGCCAGCAGCTTTGGGGGAATAGAGACCCAGTACTTC; CDR3: CASSFGGIETQYF
D: TRBD2; size: NA; length: 17; V: TRBV5-1; J: TRBJ2-2; DNA: TGCGCCAGCAGCTTGGGGACTAGCGGGAGATGGACCGGGGAGCTGTTTTTT; CDR3: CASSLGTSGRWTGELFF
D: TRBD2; size: few; length: 18; V: TRBV20-1; J: TRBJ2-1; DNA: TGCAGTGCTAGACCTGGACTAGCGGGGACGACCTCCTACAATGAGCAGTTCTTC; CDR3: CSARPGLAGTTSYNEQFF